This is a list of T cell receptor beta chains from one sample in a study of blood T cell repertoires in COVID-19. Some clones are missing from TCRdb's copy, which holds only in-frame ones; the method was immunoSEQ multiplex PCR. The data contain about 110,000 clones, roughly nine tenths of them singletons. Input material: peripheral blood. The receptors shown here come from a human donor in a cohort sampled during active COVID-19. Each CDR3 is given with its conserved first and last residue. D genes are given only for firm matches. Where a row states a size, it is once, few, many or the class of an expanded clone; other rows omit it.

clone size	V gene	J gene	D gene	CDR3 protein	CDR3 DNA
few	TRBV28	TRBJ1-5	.	CASSEGTNPNQPQHF	TGTGCCAGCAGTGAAGGGACAAATCCCAATCAGCCCCAGCATTTT
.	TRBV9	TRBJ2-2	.	CASSVGASVNTGELFF	TGTGCCAGCAGCGTAGGAGCTAGCGTGAACACCGGGGAGCTGTTTTTT
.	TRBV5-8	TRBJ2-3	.	CASSPGRLSTDTQYF	TGTGCCAGCAGCCCCGGGAGACTGAGCACAGATACGCAGTATTTT
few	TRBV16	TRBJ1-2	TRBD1	CASSPGQGAGYTF	TGTGCCAGCAGCCCAGGACAGGGGGCTGGCTACACCTTC
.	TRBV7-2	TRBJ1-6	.	CASSFGTMGPPLHF	TGTGCCAGCAGCTTTGGGACAATGGGGCCACCCCTCCACTTT
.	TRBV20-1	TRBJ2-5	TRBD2	CSASDSLAGGSWTQYF	TGCAGTGCTAGTGATTCCCTAGCGGGGGGGAGTTGGACCCAGTACTTC
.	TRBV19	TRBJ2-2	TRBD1	CASRGQFLTGELFF	TGTGCCAGTAGGGGACAGTTCCTCACCGGGGAGCTGTTTTTT
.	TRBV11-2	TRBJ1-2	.	CASSLETLEGYTF	TGTGCCAGCAGCTTAGAAACTCTGGAGGGCTACACCTTC
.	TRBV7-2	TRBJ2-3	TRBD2	CASSFVAGGQDTQYF	TGTGCCAGCAGCTTTGTGGCGGGAGGACAAGATACGCAGTATTTT
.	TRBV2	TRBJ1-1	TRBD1	CASRNRGQWAEAFF	TGTGCCAGCAGAAACAGGGGGCAATGGGCTGAAGCTTTCTTT
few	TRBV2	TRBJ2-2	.	CASSESGLSGTGELFF	TGTGCCAGCAGTGAAAGTGGTCTATCGGGCACCGGGGAGCTGTTTTTT
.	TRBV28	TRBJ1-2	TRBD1	CASSSGTGVGGYTF	TGTGCCAGCAGTTCCGGGACAGGGGTGGGAGGCTACACCTTC
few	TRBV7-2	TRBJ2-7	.	CASSYKTEYEQYF	TGTGCCAGCAGCTACAAGACAGAGTACGAGCAGTACTTC
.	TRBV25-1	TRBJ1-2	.	CASSENSYGYTF	TGTGCCAGCAGTGAAAACAGCTATGGCTACACCTTC
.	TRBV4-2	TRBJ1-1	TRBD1	CASSQGTGSGTEAFF	TGTGCCAGCAGCCAAGGGACAGGGTCGGGCACTGAAGCTTTCTTT
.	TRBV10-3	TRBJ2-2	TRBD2	CAIKPGLVNEGELFF	TGTGCCATCAAACCGGGACTAGTAAACGAGGGGGAGCTGTTTTTT
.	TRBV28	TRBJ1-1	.	CASSSTRGGSTEAFF	TGTGCCAGCAGTTCCACCCGTGGAGGGAGCACTGAAGCTTTCTTT
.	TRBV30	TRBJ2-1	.	CAWSRVAAEQFF	TGTGCCTGGAGTCGGGTAGCGGCTGAGCAGTTCTTC
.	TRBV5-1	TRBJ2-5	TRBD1	CASRATGGGLETQYF	TGCGCCAGCAGGGCCACAGGGGGCGGTTTAGAGACCCAGTACTTC
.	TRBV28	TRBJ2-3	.	CASSPRLLASGWGHTDTQYF	TGTGCCAGCAGTCCCCGCCTACTAGCGTCGGGTTGGGGACACACAGATACGCAGTATTTT
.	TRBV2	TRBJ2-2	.	CASSEEGGAGELFF	TGTGCCAGCAGTGAAGAAGGGGGGGCCGGGGAGCTGTTTTTT
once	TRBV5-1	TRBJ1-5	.	CASSPPVRGLGYQPQHF	TGCGCCAGCAGCCCCCCTGTGCGGGGCCTTGGATATCAGCCCCAGCATTTT
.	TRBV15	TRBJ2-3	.	CATSGRGTDTQYF	TGTGCCACCAGCGGGAGAGGCACAGATACGCAGTATTTT
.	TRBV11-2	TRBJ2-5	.	CASSREAETQYF	TGTGCCAGCAGTAGGGAGGCAGAGACCCAGTACTTC
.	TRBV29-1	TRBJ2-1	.	CSVEDQIPSYNEQFF	TGCAGCGTTGAAGACCAGATCCCTAGTTACAATGAGCAGTTCTTC
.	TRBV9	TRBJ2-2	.	CASSPMRANTGELFF	TGTGCCAGCAGCCCCATGAGGGCGAACACCGGGGAGCTGTTTTTT
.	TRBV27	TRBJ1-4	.	CASNPSWAATNEKLFF	TGTGCCAGCAACCCCTCTTGGGCAGCAACTAATGAAAAACTGTTTTTT
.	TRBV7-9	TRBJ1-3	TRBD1	CASSRDRGPGNTIYF	TGTGCCAGCAGTCGTGACAGGGGGCCTGGAAACACCATATATTTT
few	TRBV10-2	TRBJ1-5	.	CATGGAGSNQPQHF	TGCGCCACGGGGGGGGCCGGATCCAATCAGCCCCAGCATTTT
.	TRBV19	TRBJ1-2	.	CASSLAVPYGYTF	TGTGCCAGTAGTCTTGCGGTTCCCTATGGCTACACCTTC
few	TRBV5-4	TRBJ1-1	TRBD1	CASSYPTGYEAFF	TGTGCCAGCAGCTACCCGACAGGGTATGAAGCTTTCTTT
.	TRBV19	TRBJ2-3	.	CASSLHSTRGFSYPRADTQYF	TGTGCCAGTAGTCTCCACTCTACGAGGGGGTTTTCATACCCCCGGGCAGATACGCAGTATTTT
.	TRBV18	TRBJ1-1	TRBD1	CASSPSFGQGAPEAFF	TGTGCCAGCTCACCATCGTTCGGACAGGGGGCCCCTGAAGCTTTCTTT
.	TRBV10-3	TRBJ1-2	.	CAISDDRKQLLGYTF	TGTGCCATCAGTGATGATCGGAAACAGTTACTTGGCTACACCTTC
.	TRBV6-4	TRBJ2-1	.	CASSDPGWGVLEQFF	TGTGCCAGCAGTGACCCCGGGTGGGGAGTCCTTGAGCAGTTCTTC
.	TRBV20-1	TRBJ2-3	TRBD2	CSASMAGALDTQYF	TGCAGTGCTAGTATGGCGGGAGCGTTAGATACGCAGTATTTT
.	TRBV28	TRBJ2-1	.	CASSLPQGGRNEQFF	TGTGCCAGCAGTTTACCCCAGGGGGGTCGGAATGAGCAGTTCTTC
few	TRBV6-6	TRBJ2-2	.	CASSTGLRTGELFF	TGTGCCAGCAGTACGGGACTCCGCACCGGGGAGCTGTTTTTT
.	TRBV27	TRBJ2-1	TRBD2	CASSSGTSGINEQFF	TGTGCCAGCAGTTCCGGGACTAGCGGTATCAATGAGCAGTTCTTC
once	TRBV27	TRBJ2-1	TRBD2	CASSLRTSGRGSYNEQFF	TGTGCCAGCAGTTTAAGGACTAGCGGGAGAGGCTCCTACAATGAGCAGTTCTTC
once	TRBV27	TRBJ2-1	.	CASSLSRTVKIYNEQFF	TGTGCCAGCAGTTTATCGAGGACAGTCAAAATCTACAATGAGCAGTTCTTC
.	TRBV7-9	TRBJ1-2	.	CASSYPRSQLIDYGYTF	TGTGCCAGCAGCTACCCCCGGAGCCAGTTAATTGACTATGGCTACACCTTC
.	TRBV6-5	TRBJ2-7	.	CASSTWTQGTYEQYF	TGTGCCAGCAGTACATGGACCCAGGGGACCTACGAGCAGTACTTC
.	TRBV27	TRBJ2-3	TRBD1	CATSGDRASDTQYF	TGTGCCACCTCCGGGGACAGGGCTTCAGATACGCAGTATTTT
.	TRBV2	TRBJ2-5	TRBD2	CASKMTSGAETQYF	TGTGCCAGCAAGATGACTAGCGGGGCCGAGACCCAGTACTTC
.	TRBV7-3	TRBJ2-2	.	CASSLGRNTGELFF	TGTGCCAGCAGCTTGGGCAGGAACACCGGGGAGCTGTTTTTT
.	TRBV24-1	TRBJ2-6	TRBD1	CASSRDRRSGANVLTF	TGTGCCTCGAGCCGGGACAGACGATCTGGGGCCAACGTCCTGACTTTC
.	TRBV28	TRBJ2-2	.	CASRLENTGELFF	TGTGCCAGCAGGCTAGAGAACACCGGGGAGCTGTTTTTT
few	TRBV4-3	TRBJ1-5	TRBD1	CASSQPRDRGAQPQHF	TGCGCCAGCAGCCAACCTAGGGACAGGGGGGCTCAGCCCCAGCATTTT